This T cell receptor beta chain comes out of a study of beta chain features in type 1 diabetes. Study overall: Cell yields, gender and age were comparable in patients and healthy donors.

Overall study results and limits: Moderate yet significant TCRB CDR3 shortening was seen in Type 1 diabetes patients in all four CD4+ subsets.

CDR1 is SGHRS, CDR2 YFSETQ, per germline. Trimming shortened V by 1 base and J by 4 bases, and 10 bases separated the two germline ends. This CDR3 has 14 amino acids. This clone occurred a few times. The antigen is unknown. Expressed TCRB transcripts were sequenced, since all the RNA that had been isolated was reverse transcribed. Some clones are missing from TCRdb's copy, which holds only in-frame ones; the method was immunoSEQ multiplex PCR. The profile shows 120,000 to 150,000 clones, approximately 13% of them singletons. Source material: central memory CD4+ T cells from blood. The gene calls are TRBV5-1 and TRBJ2-3; either TRBD1 or TRBD2 may supply D (6 bases each). This sequence originates from a man in his late teens or twenties with type 1 diabetes. The CDR3 sequence: CASSLSGASDTQYF. The CDR3 coding sequence is TGCGCCAGCAGCTTGTCGGGGGCATCAGATACGCAGTATTTT.